The clone carrying this T cell receptor (beta chain) was observed at least ten times. The antigen remains unidentified. The data stem from a study of regulatory T cells in long-lasting Graves disease. Study-wide points: TRBV28, TRBJ1-2 and TRBJ2-5 emerged as the favored segments in persistent disease. Accuracy was perhaps lowered by the small sample size.

Losses at the gene ends were 4 bases for V and 5 bases for J; bases not matched to a gene: 5. Germline V gives CDR1 MDHEN, CDR2 SYDVKM. This CDR3 contains 15 residues. The time point here: persistent/refractory GD, antithyroid drugs over 5 years with positive TRAb. PBMC-derived RNA was used for the TCR library. All patients originated from an endocrinology department located in Xi'an, China. iRepertoire HTBI primers and Arm-PCR of CDR3 regions built TCR beta libraries. MiXCR, run by TCRdb on the multiplex PCR reads, gives a single entry per CDR3 protein. The sample records around 450,000 distinct CDR3 sequences, roughly 21% being singletons.

The chain combines TRBV28 with TRBJ1-4, with 9 bases fitting TRBD1. The sequence derives from a female donor with Graves disease. Source: peripheral blood mononuclear cells (PBMCs), taken when the disease was refractory, from a patient treated with antithyroid drugs. The CDR3 DNA sequence: TGTGCCAGCAGTTGGCCGGGACAGGGAAATGAAAAACTGTTTTTT. This codes for CASSWPGQGNEKLFF.